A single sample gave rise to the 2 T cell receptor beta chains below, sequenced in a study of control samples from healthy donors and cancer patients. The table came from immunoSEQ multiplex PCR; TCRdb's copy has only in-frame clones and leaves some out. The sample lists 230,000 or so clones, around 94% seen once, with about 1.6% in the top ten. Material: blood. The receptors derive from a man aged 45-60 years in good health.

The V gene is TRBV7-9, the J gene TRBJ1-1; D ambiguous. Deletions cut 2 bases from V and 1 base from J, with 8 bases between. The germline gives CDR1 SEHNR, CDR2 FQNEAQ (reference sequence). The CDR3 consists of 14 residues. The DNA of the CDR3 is TGTGCCAGCAGCTTATCCCGAGGGAACACTGAAGCTTTCTTT. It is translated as CASSLSRGNTEAFF.

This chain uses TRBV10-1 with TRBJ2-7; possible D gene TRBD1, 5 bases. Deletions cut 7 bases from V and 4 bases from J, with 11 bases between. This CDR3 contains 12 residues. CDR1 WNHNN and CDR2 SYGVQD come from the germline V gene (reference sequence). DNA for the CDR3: TGCGCCAGCACCTCGACAGTTTACGAGCAGTACGTC. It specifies CASTSTVYEQYV.